Given below is one T cell receptor (beta chain) in context. Its cognate antigen has yet to be identified. No base-level quality is on record; no much larger clone is a single base apart. Collaborating institutions collected whole blood in K2EDTA tubes following their own protocols. For TCRbeta analysis, collaborators shipped samples in one of three forms: frozen whole blood, isolated PBMCs, or DNA extracted from either of those sample types. The sample comes from a study of blood T cell repertoires in COVID-19 (TCRdb year 2020). About the investigation overall: Samples from collaborators originated in the United States, Italy and Spain and spanned both the acute and convalescent phases of COVID-19. The prospective study material was composed of cDNA or gDNA derived from T cells, B-cell-depleted T cells, or PBMCs. Deeply sampled blood TCRbeta repertoires from subjects exposed to, actively infected with, or recovered from COVID-19 were included in the dataset. The repertoires were released in a freely available public database intended as a resource for research on the immune response to SARS-CoV-2. Samples came from the ongoing ImmuneRACE study (first 160 participants) plus 1,254 subjects from 6 global collaborators. A de-identified subject ID, COVID-19 status, age in years and sex were almost always included in the sample metadata. Where HLA class I and class II types were available, the types were taken from metadata supplied by the sample provider, not from assay-based typing. The research as a whole found: Clinical and demographic metadata were provided uncurated, with the amount varying by source and participant.

Per the germline V gene (reference sequence), MNHEY is the CDR1 and SMNVEV is the CDR2. V and J are truncated by 8 bases and 7 bases respectively, leaving an intervening sequence of 21 bases. Taken from cysteine to phenylalanine, the CDR3 has 15 residues. The entry retains the CDR3 DNA only, 45 bases that are in frame from base 1. TCRbeta CDR3 regions were amplified from genomic DNA by means of the immunoSEQ Assay, a bias-controlled multiplex PCR. As for the authors' bioinformatics: Nucleated cell counts per sample were estimated from amplification of reference gene primers within the assay. To quantify the absolute abundance of each unique TCRbeta CDR3 rearrangement, sequence reads were collapsed and filtered. Productive Simpson clonality was computed per sample as the square root of Simpson's diversity index over productive rearrangements. The table was pulled from immuneACCESS by TCRdb, which kept in-frame rearrangements only. Such tables lose some clones; where checked, under half of the loss comes from unresolved V genes, and the rest has no known cause. V, J and clone size are taken as reported in that table, and D and trimming were inferred from the DNA itself. Counted in this sample were roughly 120,000 clones; roughly 89% of them appeared once. Together, the top ten hold 2% to 2.5% of the sample.

Sequenced input: peripheral blood. This receptor was identified in a woman in her forties or fifties with acute or convalescent COVID-19. The receptor chain draws on TRBV27 and TRBJ2-1; D gene: possibly TRBD2, on 7 matching bases. At the DNA level, the sequence is TGTGCCAGCTTTACCTTAGGGGGGGCGGTAAATGAGCAGTTCTTC. It codes for CASFTLGGAVNEQFF.